This T cell receptor beta chain stems from a study of T cells in Graves' hyperthyroidism and ophthalmopathy. Study context: At initial diagnosis, before any treatment had begun, peripheral blood was obtained.

Amplified TCR beta CDR3 regions derived from RNA transcripts. The HTBI primer set was used in a first-round RT-PCR of the TCR CDR3. One entry per CDR3 protein, called by TCRdb with MiXCR from the multiplex PCR reads. Of hundreds of thousands of distinct CDR3 sequences in the sample, 15% to 20% were seen once. Many counts were recorded for this clonotype. Its antigen remains unidentified. Study-level results: In simple terms, a model built on 13 V-J features told ophthalmopathy apart from stable hyperthyroidism.

This clonotype was obtained from a woman aged 18-29 years with Graves' ophthalmopathy. Input material: blood.

The CDR3: CASSGRTSGDSDTQYF. CDR3 DNA: TGTGCCAGCAGTGGCAGGACTAGCGGGGACTCAGATACGCAGTATTTT. The V and J genes are TRBV6-1 and TRBJ2-3; TRBD2 agrees at 12 bases. Germline V gives CDR1 MNHNS, CDR2 SASEGT. Germline trimming cut 4 bases from V and 4 bases from J; bases unmatched to any gene: 6. The length of the CDR3 is 16 residues.